This section outlines one T cell receptor beta chain sequence together with its context. What it binds is not known. These data are taken from a study of blood T cells in healthy people across ages. At least 7 million PBMCs were isolated per sample. A second PCR of 7 to 11 cycles used a sample-barcoded 5' primer and a J-beta primer mix. Sequencing recovered at least 2.5 million CDR3-containing paired-end reads from each sample. TCRdb re-analysed the 5' RACE reads in MiXCR, keeping a single row per CDR3 protein. This sample has over 1,200,000 distinct CDR3 sequences, with approximately 63% found just once. V was clipped by 6 bases and J by 2 bases; unmatched bases: 8. The CDR3 consists of 15 residues. Germline V CDR1 and CDR2: MNHEY, SVGEGT. Study outcomes and limitations: Diversity estimated from one million T cells was considered an underestimate.

Sequenced: blood. This sequence joins TRBV6-2 or TRBV6-3 and TRBJ2-7; 9 positions match TRBD2. This sequence originates from a man younger than 35 in good health. CDR3 residues: CASSRGGLAAYEQYF. CDR3 sequence (DNA): TGTGCCAGCAGCCGTGGGGGACTAGCAGCCTACGAGCAGTACTTC.